A selection of T cell receptor beta chains follows, all from one sample in a study of blood T cell repertoires in COVID-19. Produced via immunoSEQ multiplex PCR; TCRdb's table is partial and in-frame only. The repertoire has under 250,000 clones, roughly 86% of them found once; the top ten carry 4% to 4.5%. The sequenced sample consisted of peripheral blood. These TCRs come from a man between 45 and 60 years old with acute or convalescent COVID-19. Both conserved end residues are part of each CDR3. A D gene is named only where the DNA matches it firmly. Clone size is shown for a subset of rows, as once, few, many or a class of expanded clone.

TRBJ1-2 - TRBV30 TRBD1 TGTGCCTGGAGTGCACAAGGGACAGGGTTCCCGCGGAAAACGGCAAAATATGGCTACACCTTC CAWSAQGTGFPRKTAKYGYTF
TRBJ1-1 - TRBV6-5 - TGTGCCAGCAGTTACCAGACAGGCGACACTGAAGCTTTCTTT CASSYQTGDTEAFF
TRBJ2-1 - TRBV9 - TGTGCCAGCAGCGTATTCTCCGGGGGGCAGCAGTTCTTC CASSVFSGGQQFF
TRBJ2-5 - TRBV7-9 - TGTGCCAGCAGCCGCAACCCACAGGGAGGGGAGACCCAGTACTTC CASSRNPQGGETQYF
TRBJ1-3 - TRBV19 - TGTGCCAGTAGAGGTGGAGCCCTAAAGGATTTT CASRGGALKDF
TRBJ1-1 - TRBV6-5 - TGTGCCAGCAGTCGACAGTGGAACACTGAAGCTTTCTTT CASSRQWNTEAFF
TRBJ1-4 once TRBV10-3 TRBD1 TGTGCCATAGGGACAGGGGTCAATGAAAAACTGTTTTTT CAIGTGVNEKLFF
TRBJ1-1 - TRBV19 - TGTGCCAGTAAACAGGGTTCTATTGAAGCTTTCTTT CASKQGSIEAFF
TRBJ1-5 - TRBV30 - TGTGCCTGGAGTATGGGGGCCGGGGATCAGCCCCAGCATTTT CAWSMGAGDQPQHF
TRBJ2-7 few TRBV11-2 TRBD1 TGTGCCAGCAGCTTCGACAGGGACAACGAGCAGTACTTC CASSFDRDNEQYF
TRBJ1-4 - TRBV7-9 TRBD1 TGTGCCAGTACGACAGGGGGAAATGAAAAACTGTTTTTT CASTTGGNEKLFF
TRBJ2-7 - TRBV18 - TGTGCCAGCTCACAGAGCTCCTACGAGCAGTACTTC CASSQSSYEQYF
TRBJ2-1 - TRBV27 TRBD2 TGTGCCAGCAGTTTATCAGGGACTAGCGTATCTTACAATGAGCAGTTCTTC CASSLSGTSVSYNEQFF
TRBJ1-5 - TRBV6-5 TRBD1 TGTGCCAGCAGTTACCCACAGGGGACCTATCAGCCCCAGCATTTT CASSYPQGTYQPQHF
TRBJ2-1 - TRBV14 TRBD2 TGTGCCAGCAGCCAAGGAGTATGGACTAGCGGGAGAGGGGAAAATGAGCAGTTCTTC CASSQGVWTSGRGENEQFF
TRBJ1-2 - TRBV7-9 TRBD1 TGTGCCAGCAGCTTAGCAGGGACAGGGGCATCCTATGGCTACACCTTC CASSLAGTGASYGYTF
TRBJ2-5 - TRBV7-9 TRBD2 TGTGCCAGCAGCTTAGGACTAGCGGGAGGAGAGACCCAGTACTTC CASSLGLAGGETQYF
TRBJ2-5 - TRBV9 - TGTGCCAGCAGCATCCAGGGTCGAGAGACCCAGTACTTC CASSIQGRETQYF
TRBJ2-7 few TRBV28 - TGTGCCAGCAGCCTCACTAGCTCCTACGAGCAGTACTTC CASSLTSSYEQYF
TRBJ1-6 - TRBV11-2 TRBD1 TGTGCCAGCAGCACGACAGGGCGGGGATCACCCCTCCACTTT CASSTTGRGSPLHF
TRBJ2-7 - TRBV28 TRBD1 TGTGCCAGCAGTTGGGGACAGGGTTCCTACGAGCAGTACTTC CASSWGQGSYEQYF
TRBJ1-5 - TRBV13 - TGTGCCAGCAGCTCGGGGGGAGGGGATCAGCCCCAGCATTTT CASSSGGGDQPQHF
TRBJ1-6 - TRBV5-1 TRBD1 TGCGCCAGCAGCTTGAGCCCAGGGGGCAGCAATTCACCCCTCCACTTT CASSLSPGGSNSPLHF
TRBJ2-2 - TRBV19 - TGTGCCAGTAAAGACACTACGCGGGGCGGGGAGCTGTTTTTT CASKDTTRGGELFF
TRBJ1-5 - TRBV5-1 - TGCGCCAGCAGCGAGGGACTTATTAGCAATCAGCCCCAGCATTTT CASSEGLISNQPQHF
TRBJ2-7 - TRBV24-1 TRBD1 TGTGCCACCTCAGGGGGTTCCTACGAGCAGTACTTC CATSGGSYEQYF
TRBJ1-2 - TRBV5-4 - TGTGCCAGCAGCTTGGCTCAGACATATGGCTACACCTTC CASSLAQTYGYTF
TRBJ1-2 once TRBV28 - TGTGCCAGCAGTTTTTCCAGCTATGGCTACACCTTC CASSFSSYGYTF
TRBJ1-2 - TRBV7-3 TRBD1 TGTGCCAGCAGCTTTAATGGGGGACAGGCCCATGGCTACACCTTC CASSFNGGQAHGYTF
TRBJ2-5 - TRBV18 - TGTGCCAGCTCACCAGGACTGAACCAAGAGACCCAGTACTTC CASSPGLNQETQYF
TRBJ2-1 - TRBV2 - TGTGCCAGCAGGGGGAGAGCCAATGAGCAGTTCTTC CASRGRANEQFF
TRBJ2-7 - TRBV5-1 TRBD2 TGCGCCAGCAGCTTGGAGCCGGGGGGCTACGAGCAGTACTTC CASSLEPGGYEQYF
TRBJ2-7 - TRBV7-7 - TGTGCTAGCAGCCTATCCGATGGGGGACTCTTCGAGCAGTACTTC CASSLSDGGLFEQYF
TRBJ2-1 - TRBV7-9 TRBD2 TGTGCCAGCAGCGCGGGGACTACCAGCAATGAGCAGTTCTTC CASSAGTTSNEQFF
TRBJ2-3 few TRBV27 TRBD2 TGTGCCAGCAGTTTATCGACTAGCGGGATGGGAGATACGCAGTATTTT CASSLSTSGMGDTQYF
TRBJ2-5 once TRBV7-9 TRBD2 TGTGCCAGCAGCTTCCCCTACGGACTAGCGACTCAAGAGACCCAGTACTTC CASSFPYGLATQETQYF
TRBJ2-3 - TRBV11-2 - TGTGCCAGCAGCCCTCGCTCGGGAAGCACAGATACGCAGTATTTT CASSPRSGSTDTQYF
TRBJ1-3 - TRBV11-2 TRBD1 TGTGCCAGCAGCCATGGGACAGCACCAGAGTACACCATATATTTT CASSHGTAPEYTIYF
TRBJ1-5 few TRBV27 TRBD1 TGTGCCAGCAGTTCTTGGACGGGACAGGGCAATCAGCCCCAGCATTTT CASSSWTGQGNQPQHF
TRBJ1-1 - TRBV14 - TGTGCCAGCAGCTACAGGGCGGGGGGCACTGAAGCTTTCTTT CASSYRAGGTEAFF
TRBJ1-1 - TRBV28 TRBD1 TGTGCCCATGTGAGTGGACAGGGAACGGTTGACACTGAAGCTTTCTTT CAHVSGQGTVDTEAFF
TRBJ2-4 few TRBV7-9 - TGTGCCAGCAGCCCTGAAAACATTCAGTACTTC CASSPENIQYF
TRBJ1-5 - TRBV28 - TGTGCCAGCACCGGGGGTGGCAATCAGCCCCAGCATTTT CASTGGGNQPQHF
TRBJ1-3 - TRBV2 TRBD1 TGTGCCAGCAGCCCCGGGACAGGGTCTGGAAACACCATATATTTT CASSPGTGSGNTIYF
TRBJ2-7 - TRBV27 - TGTGCCAGCAGCATTTACAGGGAATCAGCCTACGAGCAGTACTTC CASSIYRESAYEQYF
TRBJ1-5 - TRBV28 TRBD1 TGTGCCAGCAGCACAAGGACAGGGAAAAATCAGCCCCAGCATTTT CASSTRTGKNQPQHF
TRBJ2-1 - TRBV24-1 TRBD2 TGTGCCATCGGGACTAGCGGATACAATGAGCAGTTCTTC CAIGTSGYNEQFF
TRBJ2-7 - TRBV28 - TGTGCCAGCAGTTTCTTCACCACCGGTCAGCAGTACTTC CASSFFTTGQQYF
TRBJ2-3 - TRBV6-1 TRBD2 TGTGCCAGCAGTGAGACTAGCGGGGGGGCAGATACGCAGTATTTT CASSETSGGADTQYF
TRBJ2-7 - TRBV6-5 TRBD1 TGTGCCAGCGCCGGGGCCCAGGGGGTACTCTACGAGCAGTACTTC CASAGAQGVLYEQYF
TRBJ1-3 - TRBV11-2 - TGTGCCAGCAGCTTAAATTCGGGAACTGGAAACACCATATATTTT CASSLNSGTGNTIYF
TRBJ1-2 - TRBV24-1 - TGTGCCACCAGTGAGGAACAGAACTATGGCTACACCTTC CATSEEQNYGYTF
TRBJ1-1 few TRBV19 - TGTGCCTCCGTGACAGGCTTTAAGGCTTTCTTT CASVTGFKAFF
TRBJ1-5 - TRBV6-5 - TGTGCCAGCAGCCTAGACAGTGGCCGAGAATGGCCCCAGCATTTT CASSLDSGREWPQHF
TRBJ2-7 few TRBV19 - TGTGCCAGTAGTATCCCAGGGAGGAAGAACGAGCAGTACTTC CASSIPGRKNEQYF
TRBJ1-5 - TRBV6-6 TRBD1 TGTGCCAGCAGTGACCGGGACAGCCGTCAGCCCCAGCATTTT CASSDRDSRQPQHF
TRBJ1-2 - TRBV19 - TGTGCCAGTAGTATCAGCACGGACTCTTATGGCTACACCTTC CASSISTDSYGYTF
TRBJ1-3 - TRBV6-5 - TGTGCCAGCAGTTATGCGAGGGCTGGAAACACCATATATTTT CASSYARAGNTIYF
TRBJ1-6 - TRBV6-5 - TGTGCCAGCAGTTACTCCGGGACTTTTGGTTCACCCCTCCACTTT CASSYSGTFGSPLHF